This T cell receptor beta chain was captured by sequencing in a study of T cell responses to AZD1222 COVID-19 vaccine. On this clone: No antigen is known for it.

Findings and caveats of the study: Mostly white British, mostly female donors; authors suggested clonal diversity may be underestimated. Receipt of two AZD1222 doses was followed by a rise in Spike-specific TCR breadth and depth.

The data were produced by immunoSEQ multiplex PCR, yet TCRdb's version contains in-frame clones alone and is incomplete. This table holds roughly 150,000 clones, about nine tenths found once. The CDR3 contains 15 residues. Germline CDR1 LGHNA, CDR2 YSLEER. V lost 2 bases, J lost 1 base, and 11 bases lay in between. The sequencing here drew on peripheral blood, taken 28 days after the second AZD1222 dose. This chain uses TRBV4-3 with TRBJ1-1, with D hard to call. The sequence was collected from an adult who received the AZD1222 COVID-19 vaccine. CDR3 nucleotide sequence: TGCGCCAGCAGCCAATACGCCACAGAGAACACTGAAGCTTTCTTT. It specifies CASSQYATENTEAFF.